This TCR beta chain was profiled in a study of blood T cell repertoires in COVID-19. About the study: The origin of the acute and convalescent COVID-19 samples was the United States, Italy and Spain.

CDR3 length equals 14 residues. The table came from immunoSEQ multiplex PCR; TCRdb's copy has only in-frame clones and leaves some out. The top ten clones hold around 0.99% of a sample with hundreds of thousands of clones, 88% of them seen once. Sequenced sample: peripheral blood. This sequence joins TRBV12-2 and TRBJ1-4; the table's D call, TRBD1, has no DNA check behind it. TRBV12-2 is noted as a pseudogene. This clonotype originated in a woman aged 40-49 years who had recovered from COVID-19. The CDR3 DNA follows: TGTGCAAGTCGCTTAGCGGGGGGGGACAGGCGACTGTTTTTT. It is translated as CASRLAGGDRRLFF.